The clone carrying this T cell receptor beta chain qualifies as medium-sized. Its antigen is not identified. The record originates from a study of T cell clones after liver transplantation. Study details: Tolerance: complete withdrawal held at least one year, liver enzymes staying within twice normal. Whole-study results and caveats: Post-transplant, graft-donor-reactive CD4 TCRbeta sequences in blood dropped significantly in most of the 8 subjects.

This CDR3 has 13 residues. Trimming stripped 2 bases from V and 4 bases from J, with 6 bases between. Germline lookup yields CDR1 PRHDT and CDR2 FYEKMQ (reference sequence). TCRdb keeps only in-frame clones here, not all; method: immunoSEQ multiplex PCR. Of thousands of clones in the sample, 81% are singletons; the top ten hold about a third. This sequence originates from a human donor who received a liver transplant. The chain combines TRBV13 with TRBJ2-1, with unresolved D. This sample comprised CD8+ T cells from blood, obtained before liver transplant. CDR3 sequence: CASSLPGYNEQFF. CDR3 in DNA: TGTGCCAGCAGCTTACCTGGATACAATGAGCAGTTCTTC.